This TCR beta chain originates from a study of vaccination and CD4 T cells after COVID-19. Study-level background: Convalescent cases comprised several mild and one severe, all SARS-CoV-2 positive by nasal swab PCR.

TCRdb independently ran MiXCR on the PCR reads; one entry per CDR3 protein. This sample carries around 37,000 distinct CDR3 sequences, 36% of them seen once, and the ten largest clones take 4.5% to 7%. Turning to this clonotype: What it binds is not known.

Study-level findings and limits: In convalescent patients, a median approximately 90% of post-vaccine SARS-CoV-2-reactive clones appeared only after vaccination.

As to time point: late sampling 161 to 241 days after vaccination in three convalescent patients. There are 15 residues in the CDR3. V shed 6 bases and J shed 1 base, with 13 bases lying between them. Per the germline V gene, CDR1 is MGHRA and CDR2 is YSYEKL. The J gene is TRBJ2-1, the V gene TRBV4-1, with D perhaps TRBD2 (6 bases). This receptor was obtained from a human donor who had recovered from COVID-19. Source: CD4+ T cells from blood, taken about 7 months after SARS-CoV-2 vaccination. The CDR3 DNA reads TGCGCCAGCAGTTGGCTAGCGACGTCCTACAATGAGCAGTTCTTC. As protein: CASSWLATSYNEQFF.